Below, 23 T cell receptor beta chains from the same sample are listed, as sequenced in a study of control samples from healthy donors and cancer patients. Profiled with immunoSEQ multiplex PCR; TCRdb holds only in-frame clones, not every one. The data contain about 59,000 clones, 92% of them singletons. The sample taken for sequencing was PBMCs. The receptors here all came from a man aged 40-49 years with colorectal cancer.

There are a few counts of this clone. The DNA of the CDR3 is TGTGCCAGCTCACCAGGGGACAGACTCAATCAGCCCCAGCATTTT. Residues: CASSPGDRLNQPQHF. The rearrangement joins TRBV18 to TRBJ1-5; TRBD1 agrees at 7 bases. V trimming: 2 bases; J trimming: 3 bases; junction bases outside the gene matches: 4. The CDR3 runs 15 residues. The V gene's germline CDR1 is KGHSH and CDR2 LQKENI.

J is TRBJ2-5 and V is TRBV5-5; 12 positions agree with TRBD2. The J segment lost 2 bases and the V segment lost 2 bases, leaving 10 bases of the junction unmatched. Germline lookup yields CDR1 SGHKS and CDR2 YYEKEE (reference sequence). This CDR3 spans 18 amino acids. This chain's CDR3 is CASSLNPSGGVPQETQYF. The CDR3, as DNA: TGTGCCAGCAGCTTAAACCCTAGCGGGGGGGTACCTCAAGAGACCCAGTACTTC. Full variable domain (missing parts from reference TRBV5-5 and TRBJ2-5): DAGVTQSPTHLIKTRGQQVTLRCSPISGHKSVSWYQQVLGQGPQFIFQYYEKEERGRGNFPDRFSARQFPNYSSELNVNALLLGDSALYLCASSLNPSGGVPQETQYFGPGTRLLVL.

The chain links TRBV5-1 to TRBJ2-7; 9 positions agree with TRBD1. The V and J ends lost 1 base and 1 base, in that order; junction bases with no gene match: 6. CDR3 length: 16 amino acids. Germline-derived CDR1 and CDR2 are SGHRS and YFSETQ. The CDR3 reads CASSLMGTGKSYEQYF. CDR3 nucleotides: TGCGCCAGCAGCTTGATGGGGACAGGGAAATCCTACGAGCAGTACTTC.

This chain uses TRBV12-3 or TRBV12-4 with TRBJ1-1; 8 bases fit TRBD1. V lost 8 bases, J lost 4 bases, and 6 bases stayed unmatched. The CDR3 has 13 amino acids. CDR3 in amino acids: CASGLTGGTEAFF. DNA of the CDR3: TGTGCCAGCGGATTAACAGGGGGCACTGAAGCTTTCTTT.

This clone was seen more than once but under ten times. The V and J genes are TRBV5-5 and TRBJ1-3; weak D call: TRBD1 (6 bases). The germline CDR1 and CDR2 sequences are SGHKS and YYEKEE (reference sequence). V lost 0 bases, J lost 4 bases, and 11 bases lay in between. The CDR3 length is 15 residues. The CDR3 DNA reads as TGTGCCAGCAGCTTGGAACAGGGATCAGGAAACACCATATATTTT. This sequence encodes CASSLEQGSGNTIYF.

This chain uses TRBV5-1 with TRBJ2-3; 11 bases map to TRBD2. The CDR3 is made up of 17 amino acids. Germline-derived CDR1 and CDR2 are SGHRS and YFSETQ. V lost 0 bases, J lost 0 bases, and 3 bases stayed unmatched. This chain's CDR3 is CASSLVASGGSTDTQYF. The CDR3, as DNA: TGCGCCAGCAGCTTGGTGGCTAGCGGGGGGAGCACAGATACGCAGTATTTT.

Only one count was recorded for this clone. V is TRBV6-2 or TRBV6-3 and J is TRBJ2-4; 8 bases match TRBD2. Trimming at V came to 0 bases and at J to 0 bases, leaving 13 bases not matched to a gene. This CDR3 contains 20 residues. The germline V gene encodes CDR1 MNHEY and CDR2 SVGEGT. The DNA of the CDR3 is TGTGCCAGCAGTTACTCAGCCCCGGGGGGGAACGGGGTAGCCAAAAACATTCAGTACTTC. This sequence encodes CASSYSAPGGNGVAKNIQYF.

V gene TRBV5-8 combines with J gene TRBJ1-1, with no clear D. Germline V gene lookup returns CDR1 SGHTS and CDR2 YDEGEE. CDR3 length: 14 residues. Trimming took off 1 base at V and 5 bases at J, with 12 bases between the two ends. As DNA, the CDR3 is TGTGCCAGCAGCTTGCGGGGTTCGGGGACTGAAGCTTTCTTT. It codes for CASSLRGSGTEAFF.

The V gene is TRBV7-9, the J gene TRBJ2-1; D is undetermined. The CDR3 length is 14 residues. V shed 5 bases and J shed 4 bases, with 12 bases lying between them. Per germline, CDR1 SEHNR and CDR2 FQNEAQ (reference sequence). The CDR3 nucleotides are TGTGCCAGCAGCCCTCCGCCCCGATACAATGAGCAGTTCTTC. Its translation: CASSPPPRYNEQFF. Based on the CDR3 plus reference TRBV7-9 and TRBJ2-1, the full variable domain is DTGVSQNPRHKITKRGQNVTFRCDPISEHNRLYWYRQTLGQGPEFLTYFQNEAQLEKSRLLSDRFSAERPKGSFSTLEIQRTEQGDSAMYLCASSPPPRYNEQFFGPGTRLTVL.

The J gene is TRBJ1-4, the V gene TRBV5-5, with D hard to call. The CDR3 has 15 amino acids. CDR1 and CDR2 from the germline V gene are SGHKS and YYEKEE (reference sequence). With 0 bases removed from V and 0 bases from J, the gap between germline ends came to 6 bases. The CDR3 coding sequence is TGTGCCAGCAGCTTGGGGCCAGCAACTAATGAAAAACTGTTTTTT. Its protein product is CASSLGPATNEKLFF.

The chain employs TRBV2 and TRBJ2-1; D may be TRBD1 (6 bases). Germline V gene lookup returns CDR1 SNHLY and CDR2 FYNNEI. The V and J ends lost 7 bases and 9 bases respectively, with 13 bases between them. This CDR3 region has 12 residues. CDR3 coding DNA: TGTGCCAGCACAGAACAAGGGGGTGAGCAGTTCTTC. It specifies CASTEQGGEQFF.

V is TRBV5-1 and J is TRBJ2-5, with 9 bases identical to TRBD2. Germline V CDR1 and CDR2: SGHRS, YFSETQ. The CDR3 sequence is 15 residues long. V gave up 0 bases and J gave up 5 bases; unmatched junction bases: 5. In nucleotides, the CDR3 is TGCGCCAGCAGCTTGGGCTCTAGCGGGGACGAGACCCAGTACTTC. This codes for CASSLGSSGDETQYF.

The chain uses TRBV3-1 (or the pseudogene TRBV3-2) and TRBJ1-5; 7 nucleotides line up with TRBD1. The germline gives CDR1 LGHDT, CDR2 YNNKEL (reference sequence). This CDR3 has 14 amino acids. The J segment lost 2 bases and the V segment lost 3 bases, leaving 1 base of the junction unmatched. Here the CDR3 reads CASSHGQGNQPQHF. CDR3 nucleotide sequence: TGTGCCAGCAGCCACGGACAGGGCAATCAGCCCCAGCATTTT.

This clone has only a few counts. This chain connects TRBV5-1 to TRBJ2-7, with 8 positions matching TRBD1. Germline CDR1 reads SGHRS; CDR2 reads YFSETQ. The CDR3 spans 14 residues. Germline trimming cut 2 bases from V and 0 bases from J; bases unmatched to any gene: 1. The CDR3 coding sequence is TGCGCCAGCAGCTTCGGGACAGGCTCCTACGAGCAGTACTTC. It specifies CASSFGTGSYEQYF.

This chain's CDR3 is CASSLTGAGELFF. The CDR3 nucleotides are TGTGCCAGCAGCTTAACCGGGGCCGGGGAGCTGTTTTTT. This chain joins TRBV7-9 and TRBJ2-2; D is perhaps TRBD2 (5 bases). The CDR3 extends over 13 amino acids. Trimming shortened V by 2 bases and J by 6 bases, and 7 bases separated the two germline ends. Germline CDR1 reads SEHNR; CDR2 reads FQNEAQ (reference sequence). Supplemented by reference TRBV7-9 and TRBJ2-2, the full variable domain reads DTGVSQNPRHKITKRGQNVTFRCDPISEHNRLYWYRQTLGQGPEFLTYFQNEAQLEKSRLLSDRFSAERPKGSFSTLEIQRTEQGDSAMYLCASSLTGAGELFFGEGSRLTVL.

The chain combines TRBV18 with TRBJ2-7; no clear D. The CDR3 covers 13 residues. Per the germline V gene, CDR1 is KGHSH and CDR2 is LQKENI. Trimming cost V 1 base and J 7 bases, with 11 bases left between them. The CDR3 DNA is TGTGCCAGCTCACCACTAGATAACCAAGAGCAGTACTTC. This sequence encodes CASSPLDNQEQYF.

The CDR3 nucleotides read TGTGCCAGCAGCCAAGGTGACAATCAGCCCCAGCATTTT. As protein: CASSQGDNQPQHF. The chain joins TRBV3-1 (or the pseudogene TRBV3-2) to TRBJ1-5; D gene ambiguous. V was cut by 1 base and J by 3 bases, with 4 bases left in between. This CDR3 has 13 amino acids. Per germline, CDR1 LGHDT and CDR2 YNNKEL (reference sequence).

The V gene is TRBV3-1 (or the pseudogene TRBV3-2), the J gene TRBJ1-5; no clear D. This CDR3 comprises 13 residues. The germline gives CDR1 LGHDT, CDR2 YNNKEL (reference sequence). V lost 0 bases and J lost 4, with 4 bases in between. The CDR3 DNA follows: TGTGCCAGCAGCCAAGACTCTAATCAGCCCCAGCATTTT. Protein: CASSQDSNQPQHF.

The CDR3 region is CASSFSYGGRIMGAFF. DNA for the CDR3: TGTGCCAGCAGCTTCAGCTATGGGGGCAGAATTATGGGAGCTTTCTTT. The rearrangement joins TRBV27 to TRBJ1-1, with D possibly matching TRBD1 (6 bases). V was shortened by 6 bases and J by 10 bases, with 27 bases between the two germline ends. Germline CDR1 is MNHEY and CDR2 is SMNVEV (reference sequence). This CDR3 contains 16 residues.

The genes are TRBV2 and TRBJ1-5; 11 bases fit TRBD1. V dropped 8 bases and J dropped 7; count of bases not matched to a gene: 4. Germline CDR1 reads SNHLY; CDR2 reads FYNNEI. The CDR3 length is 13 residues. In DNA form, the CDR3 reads TGTGCCAGCGGGGACAGGGGGTTACAGCCCCAGCATTTT. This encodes CASGDRGLQPQHF.

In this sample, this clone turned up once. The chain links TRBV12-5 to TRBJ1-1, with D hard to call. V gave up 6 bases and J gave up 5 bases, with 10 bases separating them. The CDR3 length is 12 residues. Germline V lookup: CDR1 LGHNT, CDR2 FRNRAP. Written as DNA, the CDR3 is TGTGCTAGTGGCCAGACCGAGACTGAAGCTTTCTTT. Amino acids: CASGQTETEAFF.

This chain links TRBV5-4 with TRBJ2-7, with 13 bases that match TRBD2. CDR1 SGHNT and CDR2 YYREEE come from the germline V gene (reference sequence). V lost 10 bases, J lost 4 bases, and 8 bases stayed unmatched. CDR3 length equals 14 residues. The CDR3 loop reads CAFGLAGDGYEQYF. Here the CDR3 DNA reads TGTGCCTTCGGACTAGCGGGGGACGGATACGAGCAGTACTTC.

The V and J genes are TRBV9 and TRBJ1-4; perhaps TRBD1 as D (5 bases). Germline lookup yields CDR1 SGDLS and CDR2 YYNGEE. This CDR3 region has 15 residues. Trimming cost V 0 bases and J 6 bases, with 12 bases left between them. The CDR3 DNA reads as TGTGCCAGCAGCGTAGCTCCCGGGACGTATGAAAAACTGTTTTTT. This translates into CASSVAPGTYEKLFF.